One and the same sample provided the 26 T cell receptor beta chains below, sequenced in a study of Ad26.COV2.S vaccination and SARS-CoV-2 variants. Data came from immunoSEQ multiplex PCR; TCRdb stores just in-frame clones and leaves some out. In the table there are 380,000 or so clones, 83% of which are singletons. Treatment given: 15 to 20 received Ad26.COV2.S at low or high dose, single or two shots; 5 received placebo; per-sample allocation not given. Following the first vaccine or placebo injection, samples were taken on day 63. Source: peripheral blood, taken in a trial of Ad26.COV2.S vaccine versus placebo. Source of these receptors: a person aged 18 to 59 who received the Ad26.COV2.S COVID-19 vaccine or a placebo.

The chain links TRBV5-1 to TRBJ1-2, with 10 bases that match TRBD1. Germline V gene data show CDR1 as SGHRS and CDR2 as YFSETQ. Trimming removed 5 bases from V and 7 bases from J; junction bases left unmatched: 8. The CDR3 has 14 residues. The CDR3 protein is CASSYTGQGGGYTF. CDR3 in DNA: TGCGCCAGCAGTTATACCGGACAGGGGGGTGGCTACACCTTC.

J is TRBJ1-2 and V is TRBV6-2 or TRBV6-3, with D uncertain. Trimming pared 5 bases from V and 4 bases from J, leaving 11 bases between. Germline V CDR1 and CDR2: MNHEY, SVGEGT. The CDR3 has 13 amino acids. The CDR3 reads CASSVREIYGYTF. The CDR3 DNA follows: TGTGCCAGCAGTGTACGAGAGATCTATGGCTACACCTTC.

The chain joins TRBV30 to TRBJ2-7; D not certain. V was cut by 0 bases and J by 0 bases, with 21 bases left in between. CDR3 length: 18 amino acids. The germline V gene has CDR1 GTSNPN and CDR2 SVGIG (reference sequence). The CDR3 loop reads CAWSVMVGSASSSYEQYF. The DNA for the CDR3 is TGTGCCTGGAGTGTAATGGTGGGTAGTGCTTCGAGCTCCTACGAGCAGTACTTC.

The V call is TRBV18, the J call TRBJ1-5; D call uncertain. Looked up from germline, CDR1 is KGHSH and CDR2 is LQKENI. The CDR3 length is 13 residues. The V end was cut by 3 bases, the J end by 4 bases, with 7 bases between. CDR3 in amino acids: CASSPTENQPQHF. The CDR3 nucleotides are TGTGCCAGCTCACCCACAGAGAATCAGCCCCAGCATTTT.

J is TRBJ2-7 and V is TRBV28; D is ambiguous. V lost 6 bases and J lost 2, with 5 bases in between. Germline CDR1 is MDHEN and CDR2 is SYDVKM. This CDR3 spans 11 amino acids. The DNA of the CDR3 is TGTGCCAGCAGCTACGCCTACGAGCAGTACTTC. Translating it yields CASSYAYEQYF. Filled out from reference TRBV28 and TRBJ2-7, the complete variable domain reads DVKVTQSSRYLVKRTGEKVFLECVQDMDHENMFWYRQDPGLGLRLIYFSYDVKMKEKGDIPEGYSVSREKKERFSLILESASTNQTSMYLCASSYAYEQYFGPGTRLTVT.

This rearrangement joins TRBV19 to TRBJ2-3; 9 bases are shared with TRBD1. CDR3 length: 13 amino acids. With 8 bases clipped from V and 5 bases from J, the junction kept 5 bases outside the gene matches. Germline assignment: CDR1 LNHDA and CDR2 SQIVND (reference sequence). The CDR3 spells CASSDRGRDTQYF. CDR3 coding DNA: TGTGCCAGTTCCGACAGGGGGAGAGATACGCAGTATTTT.

This clone was detected once. The V call is TRBV6-6, the J call TRBJ1-6; D not certain. This CDR3 comprises 14 residues. Trimming took 3 bases from V and 12 from J, leaving 15 bases between them. Germline CDR1 reads MNHNY; CDR2 reads SVGAGI (reference sequence). The CDR3 region is CASSYSAGGEPLHF. DNA of the CDR3: TGTGCCAGCAGTTATTCGGCGGGCGGGGAACCCCTCCACTTT.

Here the CDR3 DNA reads TGTGCCAGCAGCTTGGCCGTCTGGCAGGGAAACACTGAAGCTTTCTTT. It specifies CASSLAVWQGNTEAFF. The rearrangement joins TRBV5-8 to TRBJ1-1; D is possibly TRBD1 (5 bases). This CDR3 has 16 residues. The germline V and J ends were trimmed by 0 bases and 2 bases, with 14 bases remaining between them. CDR1 and CDR2 (germline): SGHTS, YDEGEE.

The rearrangement joins TRBV27 to TRBJ2-1; perhaps TRBD2 as D (6 bases). Per germline, CDR1 MNHEY and CDR2 SMNVEV (reference sequence). V was cut by 8 bases and J by 12 bases, with 14 bases left in between. The CDR3 has 11 residues. CDR3 residues: CASGYSGGQFF. The CDR3 DNA reads as TGTGCCAGCGGCTACTCCGGGGGGCAGTTCTTC.

This clone came up once. The rearrangement joins TRBV7-2 to TRBJ2-7; 8 bases are a match to TRBD1. After removal of 1 base from V and 6 bases from J, the junction contained 8 bases not matched to a gene. Germline values: CDR1 SGHTA, CDR2 FQGNSA. This CDR3 comprises 15 residues. The CDR3 region has the DNA TGTGCCAGCAGCTTAGTCCGCAGGGGGCCCTCCGAGCAGTACTTC. Residues: CASSLVRRGPSEQYF.

The V call is TRBV9, the J call TRBJ2-3, with a possible D match to TRBD1 (6 bases). V lost 0 bases, J lost 0 bases, and 14 bases lay in between. The CDR3 length is 17 residues. CDR1 and CDR2 from the germline V gene are SGDLS and YYNGEE. CDR3 residues: CASSVAQTGFSTDTQYF. The CDR3 DNA is TGTGCCAGCAGCGTAGCCCAGACAGGCTTTAGCACAGATACGCAGTATTTT.

This clone was counted once. The chain links TRBV2 to TRBJ1-3, with TRBD1 matching 9 bases. J was trimmed by 4 bases and V by 8 bases; bases with no gene match: 9. Germline lookup yields CDR1 SNHLY and CDR2 FYNNEI. This CDR3 has 15 residues. CDR3 sequence: CASASTGGYGNTIYF. As DNA, the CDR3 is TGTGCCAGCGCCTCGACAGGGGGTTACGGAAACACCATATATTTT.

This rearrangement joins TRBV27 to TRBJ2-2; the D is unclear. Trimming left V 3 bases short and J 0 bases short, with 8 bases between. The CDR3 is 15 amino acids. CDR1 is MNHEY, CDR2 SMNVEV, per germline (reference sequence). CDR3 loop: CASSFEVANTGELFF. The CDR3 DNA reads as TGTGCCAGCAGTTTCGAGGTGGCGAACACCGGGGAGCTGTTTTTT.

Turning to this clone: The CDR3 does not close with the conserved phenylalanine or tryptophan, likely indicating a read error. The V and J genes are TRBV12-3 or TRBV12-4 and TRBJ1-2; possibly TRBD1 for D (5 bases). The J call is uncertain, as TRBJ2-1 better fits the DNA end. There are 11 residues in the CDR3. The CDR3 here is CASSLAGAQFS. CDR3 nucleotides: TGTGCCAGCAGTTTAGCAGGGGCCCAGTTCTCC.

This sequence joins TRBV7-9 and TRBJ2-4, with D perhaps matching TRBD1 (5 bases). Germline CDR1 SEHNR, CDR2 FQNEAQ (reference sequence). There are 15 residues in the CDR3. Trimming removed 1 base from V and 4 bases from J, with 11 bases in between. In DNA, the CDR3 is TGTGCCAGCAGCTTAGGGGGCCAGGGTAAAAACATTCAGTACTTC. Amino acids: CASSLGGQGKNIQYF.

V gene TRBV27 combines with J gene TRBJ1-5, with D perhaps TRBD1 (5 bases). The CDR3 contains 16 residues. The V end was cut by 3 bases, the J end by 5 bases, with 17 bases between. Germline V gene sequence: CDR1 MNHEY, CDR2 SMNVEV (reference sequence). This CDR3 is CASSFARPGGDQPQHF. The CDR3 coding sequence is TGTGCCAGCAGTTTCGCGAGGCCCGGGGGAGATCAGCCCCAGCATTTT.

The chain uses TRBV24-1 and TRBJ2-2; TRBD2 matches at 12 bases. J gave up 4 bases and V 1 base, and 9 bases lay outside the gene matches. Germline CDR1 is KGHDR and CDR2 is SFDVKD. The CDR3 is 19 residues long. The CDR3 region has the DNA TGTGCCACCAGTGATTTATCTCCTAGCGGGAGGGCCGGCACCGGGGAGCTGTTTTTT. It yields the protein CATSDLSPSGRAGTGELFF.

The V gene is TRBV19, the J gene TRBJ2-2; 7 nucleotides match TRBD1. The J segment lost 3 bases and the V segment lost 6 bases, leaving 10 bases of the junction unmatched. The V gene's germline CDR1 is LNHDA and CDR2 SQIVND (reference sequence). This CDR3 region has 16 residues. CDR3 loop: CASRRARGLDTGELFF. In DNA form, the CDR3 reads TGTGCCAGTAGACGAGCAAGGGGGCTGGACACCGGGGAGCTGTTTTTT.

This chain connects TRBV29-1 to TRBJ2-4, with D perhaps given as TRBD1 or TRBD2 (5 bases each). Germline CDR1 reads SQVTM; CDR2 reads ANQGSEA. The length of the CDR3 is 13 residues. V gave up 4 bases and J gave up 4 bases, with 11 bases separating them. CDR3 region: CSVVGREKNIQYF. The CDR3 DNA reads TGCAGCGTTGTGGGCAGGGAGAAAAACATTCAGTACTTC.

In DNA, the CDR3 is TGTGCCAGCAGTGAATATGGCAGTCTTAATGAAAAACTGTTTTTT. Its protein is CASSEYGSLNEKLFF. The chain joins TRBV25-1 to TRBJ1-4; unclear D gene. Germline lookup yields CDR1 MGHDK and CDR2 SYGVNS. V was pared by 0 bases and J by 4 bases, with 9 bases between. This CDR3 has 15 amino acids.

The chain couples TRBV6-6 to TRBJ2-7; the D is unclear. The germline V gene encodes CDR1 MNHNY and CDR2 SVGAGI (reference sequence). V was trimmed by 4 bases and J by 6 bases, leaving 10 bases between them. There are 12 residues in the CDR3. CDR3 in amino acids: CASSSRTREQYF. DNA of the CDR3: TGTGCCAGCAGTTCCCGAACACGCGAGCAGTACTTC.

The chain uses TRBV4-1 and TRBJ1-6, with D unresolved. The CDR3 totals 15 residues. The germline V gene encodes CDR1 MGHRA and CDR2 YSYEKL. V lost 0 bases, J lost 8 bases, and 11 bases lay in between. The CDR3 DNA reads TGCGCCAGCAGCCAAGAGGGTAACAGAGATTCACCCCTCCACTTT. This translates into CASSQEGNRDSPLHF.

This clone was found once. The rearrangement links TRBV19 to TRBJ2-7, with D tentatively TRBD2 (6 bases). V lost 4 bases, J lost 7 bases, and 14 bases lay in between. The CDR3 has 13 amino acids. The germline CDR1 and CDR2 sequences are LNHDA and SQIVND (reference sequence). CDR3 DNA sequence: TGTGCCAGTAGTACCGCGGGGTTCGGGGAGCAGTACTTC. This gives the protein CASSTAGFGEQYF.

Only one count was recorded for this clone. The rearrangement uses TRBV10-3 and TRBJ1-3; no clear D gene. V was trimmed by 0 bases and J by 4 bases, leaving 7 bases between them. Germline V CDR1 and CDR2: ENHRY, SYGVKD. There are 14 residues in the CDR3. Here the CDR3 DNA reads TGTGCCATCAGTGAGTCCACGCTAGGAAACACCATATATTTT. As protein: CAISESTLGNTIYF.

This rearrangement joins TRBV7-6 to TRBJ2-7; TRBD1 might be the D (5 bases). V lost 5 bases and J 2 bases, leaving 16 bases between the germline ends. Germline CDR1 and CDR2: SGHVS and FNYEAQ. The CDR3 length is 15 residues. Written as DNA, the CDR3 is TGTGCCAGCAGCCCCCAAGGGGCAGGCCCCTACGAGCAGTACTTC. The encoded protein is CASSPQGAGPYEQYF.

The rearrangement joins TRBV27 to TRBJ2-5, with D possibly TRBD2 on 6 matching bases. V lost 1 base to trimming and J lost 1 base, with 16 bases between them. Germline V gives CDR1 MNHEY, CDR2 SMNVEV (reference sequence). This CDR3 spans 17 amino acids. CDR3 coding DNA: TGTGCCAGCAGTTTATACGTCGGCGGGGTCGGCCAAGAGACCCAGTACTTC. This sequence encodes CASSLYVGGVGQETQYF.